The next 3 T cell receptor beta chains were all read from a single sample in a study of blood T cells in healthy people across ages. A second PCR, run for roughly 7 to 12 cycles, used a sample-barcoded 5' primer plus a J-beta primer mix. Each CDR3 protein gets one entry after TCRdb re-called the 5' RACE reads with MiXCR. The table shows approximately 1,000,000 distinct CDR3 sequences, with more than 30% occurring only once. Sequenced input: blood. These receptors all come from a man aged 18 to 29 in good health.

The chain couples TRBV29-1 to TRBJ1-5; weak D call: TRBD1 (6 bases). V was shortened by 5 bases and J by 5 bases, with 13 bases between the two germline ends. The CDR3 totals 13 residues. Germline V gene sequence: CDR1 SQVTM, CDR2 ANQGSEA. CDR3 sequence: CSVLGQPHQPQHF. The CDR3 DNA is TGCAGCGTTCTTGGACAGCCCCATCAGCCCCAGCATTTT. The full variable domain, with the rest looked up from reference TRBV29-1 and TRBJ1-5, is SAVISQKPSRDICQRGTSLTIQCQVDSQVTMMFWYRQQPGQSLTLIATANQGSEATYESGFVIDKFPISRPNLTFSTLTVSNMSPEDSSIYLCSVLGQPHQPQHFGDGTRLSIL.

This clonotype has at least ten counts. In nucleotides, the CDR3 is TGCGCCAGCAGCTCTTCAGTGGGCTATGGCTACACCTTC. Translation gives CASSSSVGYGYTF. The J gene is TRBJ1-2, the V gene TRBV5-1; D is unclear. Deletions cut 3 bases from V and 4 bases from J, with 10 bases between. There are 13 residues in the CDR3. Germline values: CDR1 SGHRS, CDR2 YFSETQ.

This clonotype showed up just once. V and J are TRBV7-9 and TRBJ1-2; D is unresolved. Trimming shortened V by 5 bases and J by 4 bases, and 8 bases separated the two germline ends. Germline CDR1 and CDR2: SEHNR and FQNEAQ (reference sequence). The CDR3 is 12 residues long. The DNA for the CDR3 is TGTGCCAGCAGCGTCGCGGTCTATGGCTACACCTTC. Protein product: CASSVAVYGYTF. The entire variable domain, with the rest obtained from reference TRBV7-9 and TRBJ1-2, is as follows: DTGVSQNPRHKITKRGQNVTFRCDPISEHNRLYWYRQTLGQGPEFLTYFQNEAQLEKSRLLSDRFSAERPKGSFSTLEIQRTEQGDSAMYLCASSVAVYGYTFGSGTRLTVV.